Listed below are T cell receptor beta chains from one sample, sequenced in a study of CD8 T cells in Susac syndrome. In TCRdb, the immunoSEQ multiplex PCR reads were re-called with MiXCR into one record per CDR3 protein. This table holds 180,000 or so distinct CDR3 sequences, around 94% found once. Sample: CD4+ T cells from PBMCs. The receptors originated from a human donor in good health. The CDR3 runs from the conserved cysteine through the conserved F or W. Fields, in order: D gene, V gene, J gene, CDR3 protein. D genes are given only for firm matches.

>NA|TRBV20-1|TRBJ1-5
CSAANTDSNQPQHF
>NA|TRBV19|TRBJ1-5
CASSIGGQHRQPQHF
>TRBD1|TRBV3-1|TRBJ1-2
CASSQGQGDYTF
>TRBD1|TRBV5-6|TRBJ2-1
CASSLTGANLYNEQFF
>NA|TRBV20-1|TRBJ2-7
CSATGTKPYEQYF
>NA|TRBV4-1|TRBJ2-1
CASSQGATGGVYNEQFF
>NA|TRBV20-1|TRBJ2-3
CSARVPISTDTQYF
>TRBD2|TRBV3-1|TRBJ2-3
CASSQRGGTDTQYF
>NA|TRBV6-1|TRBJ1-1
CASTMTAYTEAFF
>NA|TRBV20-1|TRBJ2-5
CSASRGEETQYF
>NA|TRBV5-6|TRBJ1-5
CASSVTQGQPQHF
>NA|TRBV20-1|TRBJ2-1
CSAYSPREQFF
>TRBD2|TRBV4-2|TRBJ2-1
CASSQDKGTSGGAGEQFF
>TRBD1|TRBV27|TRBJ1-6
CASSLSKLRDRDSPLHF
>TRBD1|TRBV20-1|TRBJ2-7
CSASRRDRGGIEQYF
>NA|TRBV14|TRBJ1-4
CASSRREEELFF
>NA|TRBV28|TRBJ2-7
CASSRRQTGQYF
>NA|TRBV3-1|TRBJ2-2
CASSQEAGELFF
>NA|TRBV9|TRBJ2-7
CASSSGYGTDEQYF
>TRBD1|TRBV20-1|TRBJ1-1
CSATGGGQDSLSGEAFF
>TRBD1|TRBV29-1|TRBJ1-5
CSAGDSLNQPQHF
>NA|TRBV5-1|TRBJ2-1
CASSLGPQGNEQFF
>TRBD1|TRBV6-2/TRBV6-3|TRBJ2-3
CASSSQGAGTDTQYF
>TRBD1|TRBV18|TRBJ1-1
CASSPADRGRSEAFF
>NA|TRBV20-1|TRBJ2-3
CSASRGTNTQYF
>NA|TRBV24-1|TRBJ2-1
CATSDSQGVLNEQFF
>NA|TRBV18|TRBJ2-1
CASSPTRSSYNEQFF
>NA|TRBV7-2|TRBJ2-1
CASSYYGGHSYNEQFF
>NA|TRBV9|TRBJ2-4
CASSVAPNTKNIQYF
>TRBD2|TRBV9|TRBJ2-1
CASSVGGGREDEQFF
>NA|TRBV29-1|TRBJ2-2
CSPGVRTGELFF